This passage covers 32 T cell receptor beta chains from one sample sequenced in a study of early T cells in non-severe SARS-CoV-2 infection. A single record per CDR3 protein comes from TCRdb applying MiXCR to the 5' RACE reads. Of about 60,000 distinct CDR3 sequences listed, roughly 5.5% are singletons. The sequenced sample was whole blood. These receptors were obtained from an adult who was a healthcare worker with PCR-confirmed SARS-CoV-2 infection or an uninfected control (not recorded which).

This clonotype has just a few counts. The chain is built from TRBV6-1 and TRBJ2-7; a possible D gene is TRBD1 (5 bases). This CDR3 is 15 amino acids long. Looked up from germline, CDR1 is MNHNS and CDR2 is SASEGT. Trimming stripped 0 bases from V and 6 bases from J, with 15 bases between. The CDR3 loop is CASSEASSGFGEQYF. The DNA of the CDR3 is TGTGCCAGCAGTGAAGCTAGCTCAGGGTTTGGCGAGCAGTACTTC.

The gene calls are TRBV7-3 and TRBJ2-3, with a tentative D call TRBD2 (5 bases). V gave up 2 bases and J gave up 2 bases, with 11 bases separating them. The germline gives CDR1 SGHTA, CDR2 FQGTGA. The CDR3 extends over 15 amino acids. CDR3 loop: CASSLGSLITDTQYF. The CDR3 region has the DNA TGTGCCAGCAGCTTAGGGAGCCTAATCACAGATACGCAGTATTTT. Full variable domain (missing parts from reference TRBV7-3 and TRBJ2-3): GAGVSQTPSNKVTEKGKYVELRCDPISGHTALYWYRQSLGQGPEFLIYFQGTGAADDSGLPNDRFFAVRPEGSVSTLKIQRTERGDSAVYLCASSLGSLITDTQYFGPGTRLTVL.

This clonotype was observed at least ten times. Written as DNA, the CDR3 is TGTGCCAGCAGCATTAGGACAGGAGCAACTAGGACCCAGTACTTC. Protein product: CASSIRTGATRTQYF. The chain combines TRBV7-9 with TRBJ2-5, with 7 bases lining up with TRBD1. The V segment lost 5 bases and the J segment 7 bases; nucleotides outside the gene matches: 13. Germline lookup yields CDR1 SEHNR and CDR2 FQNEAQ (reference sequence). The CDR3 is 15 amino acids.

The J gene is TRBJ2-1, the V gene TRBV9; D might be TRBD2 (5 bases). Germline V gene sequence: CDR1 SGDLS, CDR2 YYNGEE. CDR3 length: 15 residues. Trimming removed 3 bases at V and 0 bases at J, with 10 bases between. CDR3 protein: CASSEGLSSYNEQFF. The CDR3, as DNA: TGTGCCAGCAGCGAAGGACTTAGCTCCTACAATGAGCAGTTCTTC.

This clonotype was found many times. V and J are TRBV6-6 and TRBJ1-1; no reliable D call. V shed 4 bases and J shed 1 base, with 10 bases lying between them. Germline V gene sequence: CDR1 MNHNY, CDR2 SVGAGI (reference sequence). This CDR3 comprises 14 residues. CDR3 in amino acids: CASSLGPGNTEAFF. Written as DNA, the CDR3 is TGTGCCAGCAGTTTAGGACCGGGGAACACTGAAGCTTTCTTT.

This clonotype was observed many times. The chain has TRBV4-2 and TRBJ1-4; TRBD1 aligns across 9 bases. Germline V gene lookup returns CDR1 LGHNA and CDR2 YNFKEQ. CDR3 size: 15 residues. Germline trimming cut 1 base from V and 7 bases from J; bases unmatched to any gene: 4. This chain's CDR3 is CASSQGTGGGEKLFF. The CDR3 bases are TGTGCCAGCAGCCAAGGTACAGGGGGCGGTGAAAAACTGTTTTTT.

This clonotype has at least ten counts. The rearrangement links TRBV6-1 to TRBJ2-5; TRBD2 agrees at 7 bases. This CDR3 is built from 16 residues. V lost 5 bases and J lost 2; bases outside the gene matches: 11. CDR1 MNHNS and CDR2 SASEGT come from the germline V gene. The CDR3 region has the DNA TGTGCCAGCAGTTCCGAACCTTTGGGACTACAAGAGACCCAGTACTTC. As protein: CASSSEPLGLQETQYF.

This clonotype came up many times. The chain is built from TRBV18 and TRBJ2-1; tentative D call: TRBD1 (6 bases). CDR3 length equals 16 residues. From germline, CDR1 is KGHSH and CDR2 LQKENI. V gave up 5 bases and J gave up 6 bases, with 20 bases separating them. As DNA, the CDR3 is TGTGCCAGCTCAACCGACAGGTCCCTTACCGGCAATGAGCAGTTCTTC. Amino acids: CASSTDRSLTGNEQFF. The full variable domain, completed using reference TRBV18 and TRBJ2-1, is NAGVMQNPRHLVRRRGQEARLRCSPMKGHSHVYWYRQLPEEGLKFMVYLQKENIIDESGMPKERFSAEFPKEGPSILRIQQVVRGDSAAYFCASSTDRSLTGNEQFFGPGTRLTVL.

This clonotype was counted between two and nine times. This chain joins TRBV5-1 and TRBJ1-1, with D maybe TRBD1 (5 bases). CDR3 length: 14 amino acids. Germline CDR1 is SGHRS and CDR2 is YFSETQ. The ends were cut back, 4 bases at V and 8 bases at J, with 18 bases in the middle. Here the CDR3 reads CASSQASGYVEAFF. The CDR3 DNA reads TGCGCCAGCAGCCAGGCTTCAGGGTACGTGGAAGCTTTCTTT.

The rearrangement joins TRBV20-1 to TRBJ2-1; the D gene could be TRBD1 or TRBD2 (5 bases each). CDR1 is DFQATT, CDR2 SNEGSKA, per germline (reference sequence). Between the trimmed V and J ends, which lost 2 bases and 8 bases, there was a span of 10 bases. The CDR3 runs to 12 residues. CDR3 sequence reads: CSARPMGDEQFF. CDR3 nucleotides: TGCAGTGCTAGACCCATGGGGGATGAGCAGTTCTTC.

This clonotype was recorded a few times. The CDR3 spells CSAGQAVTEAFF. DNA of the CDR3: TGCAGTGCCGGACAGGCTGTCACTGAAGCTTTCTTT. The chain recombines TRBV20-1 with TRBJ1-1; 7 bases are shared with TRBD1. Trimming cost V 6 bases and J 4 bases; bases outside gene matches: 5. This CDR3 has 12 amino acids. Germline V CDR1 and CDR2: DFQATT, SNEGSKA (reference sequence).

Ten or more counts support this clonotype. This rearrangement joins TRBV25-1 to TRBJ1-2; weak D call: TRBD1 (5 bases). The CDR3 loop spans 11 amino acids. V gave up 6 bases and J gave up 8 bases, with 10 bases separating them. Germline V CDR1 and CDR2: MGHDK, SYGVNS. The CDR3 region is CASRGEWGYTF. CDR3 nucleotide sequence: TGTGCCAGCAGAGGGGAGTGGGGCTACACCTTC.

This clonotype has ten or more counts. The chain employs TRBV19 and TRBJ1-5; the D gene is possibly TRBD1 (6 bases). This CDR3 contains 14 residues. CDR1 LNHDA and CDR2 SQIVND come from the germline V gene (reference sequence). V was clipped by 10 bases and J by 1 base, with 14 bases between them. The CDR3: CATQTGQSNQPQHF. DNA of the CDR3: TGTGCCACCCAGACAGGCCAGAGCAATCAGCCCCAGCATTTT.

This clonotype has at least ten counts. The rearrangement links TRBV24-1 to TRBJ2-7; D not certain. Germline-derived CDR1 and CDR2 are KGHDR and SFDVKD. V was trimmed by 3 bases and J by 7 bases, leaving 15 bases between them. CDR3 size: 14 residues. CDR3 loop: CATSDLRVRREQYF. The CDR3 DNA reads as TGTGCCACCAGTGATCTGAGAGTTCGTCGGGAGCAGTACTTC.

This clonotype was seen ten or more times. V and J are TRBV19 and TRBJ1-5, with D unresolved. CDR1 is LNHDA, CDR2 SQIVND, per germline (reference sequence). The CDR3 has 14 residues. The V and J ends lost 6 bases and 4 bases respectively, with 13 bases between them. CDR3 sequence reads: CASSLEWRNQPQHF. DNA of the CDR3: TGTGCCAGTAGCCTCGAGTGGCGGAATCAGCCCCAGCATTTT.

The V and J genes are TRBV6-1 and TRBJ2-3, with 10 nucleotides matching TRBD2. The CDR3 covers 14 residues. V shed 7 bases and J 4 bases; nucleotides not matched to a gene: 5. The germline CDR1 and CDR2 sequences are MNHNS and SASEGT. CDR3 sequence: CASKTLAGADTQYF. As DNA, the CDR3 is TGTGCCAGCAAAACCCTAGCGGGAGCAGATACGCAGTATTTT.

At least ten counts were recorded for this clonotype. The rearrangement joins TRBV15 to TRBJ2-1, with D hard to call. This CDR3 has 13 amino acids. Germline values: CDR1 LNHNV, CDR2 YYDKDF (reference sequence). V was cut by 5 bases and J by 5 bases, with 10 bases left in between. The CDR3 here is CATSPRADNEQFF. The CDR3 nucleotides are TGTGCCACCAGCCCACGGGCGGACAATGAGCAGTTCTTC.

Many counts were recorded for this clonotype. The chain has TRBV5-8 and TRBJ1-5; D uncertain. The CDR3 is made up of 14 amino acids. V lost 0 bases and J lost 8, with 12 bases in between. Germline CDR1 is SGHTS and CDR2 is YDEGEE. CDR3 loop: CASSLDGMVKPQHF. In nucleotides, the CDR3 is TGTGCCAGCAGCTTGGACGGGATGGTAAAGCCCCAGCATTTT.

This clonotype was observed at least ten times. The CDR3 sequence is CASSTDPRDTQYF. As DNA, the CDR3 is TGTGCCAGCAGCACGGACCCTCGGGATACGCAGTATTTT. The chain couples TRBV7-7 to TRBJ2-3; no clear D gene. Germline values: CDR1 SSHAT, CDR2 FNYEAQ (reference sequence). V shed 5 bases and J shed 6 bases, with 12 bases lying between them. This CDR3 region has 13 residues.

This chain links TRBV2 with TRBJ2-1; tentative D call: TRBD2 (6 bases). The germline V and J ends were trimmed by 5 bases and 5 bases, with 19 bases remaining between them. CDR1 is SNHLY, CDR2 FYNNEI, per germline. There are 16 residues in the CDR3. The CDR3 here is CASSRPGVGANNEQFF. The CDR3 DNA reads TGTGCCAGCAGTAGGCCGGGAGTAGGGGCCAACAATGAGCAGTTCTTC.

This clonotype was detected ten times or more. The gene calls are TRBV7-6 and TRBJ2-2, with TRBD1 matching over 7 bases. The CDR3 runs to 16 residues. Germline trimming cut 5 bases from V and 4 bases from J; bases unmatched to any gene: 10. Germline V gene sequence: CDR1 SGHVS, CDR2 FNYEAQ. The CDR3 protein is CASSPLTGRGTGELFF. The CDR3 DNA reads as TGTGCCAGCAGCCCCCTGACAGGGAGAGGCACCGGGGAGCTGTTTTTT. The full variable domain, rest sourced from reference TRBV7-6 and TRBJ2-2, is GAGVSQSPRYKVTKRGQDVALRCDPISGHVSLYWYRQALGQGPEFLTYFNYEAQQDKSGLPNDRFSAERPEGSISTLTIQRTEQRDSAMYRCASSPLTGRGTGELFFGEGSRLTVL.

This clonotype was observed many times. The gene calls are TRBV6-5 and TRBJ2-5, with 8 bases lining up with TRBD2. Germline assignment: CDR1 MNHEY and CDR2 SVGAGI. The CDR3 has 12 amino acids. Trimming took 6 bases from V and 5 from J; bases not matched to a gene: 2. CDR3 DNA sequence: TGTGCCAGCAGGACTAGCGTGGAGACCCAGTACTTC. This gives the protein CASRTSVETQYF.

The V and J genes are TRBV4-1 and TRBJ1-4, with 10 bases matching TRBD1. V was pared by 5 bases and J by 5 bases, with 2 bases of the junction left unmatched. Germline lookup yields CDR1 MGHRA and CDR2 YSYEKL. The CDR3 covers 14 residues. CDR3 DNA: TGCGCCAGCAGCGCGGGACAGGGGAATGAAAAACTGTTTTTT. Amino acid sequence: CASSAGQGNEKLFF.

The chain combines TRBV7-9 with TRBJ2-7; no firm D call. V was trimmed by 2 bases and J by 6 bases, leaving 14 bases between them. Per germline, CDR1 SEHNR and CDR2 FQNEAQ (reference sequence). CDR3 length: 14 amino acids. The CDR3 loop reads CASSLTETTGEQYF. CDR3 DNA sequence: TGTGCCAGCAGCTTAACAGAGACGACGGGCGAGCAGTACTTC.

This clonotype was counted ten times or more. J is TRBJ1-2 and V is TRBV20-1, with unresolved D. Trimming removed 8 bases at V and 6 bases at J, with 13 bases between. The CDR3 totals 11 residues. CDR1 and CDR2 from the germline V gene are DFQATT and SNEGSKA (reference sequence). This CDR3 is CSTPGPDGYTF. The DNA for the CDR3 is TGCAGTACACCCGGTCCGGATGGCTACACCTTC.

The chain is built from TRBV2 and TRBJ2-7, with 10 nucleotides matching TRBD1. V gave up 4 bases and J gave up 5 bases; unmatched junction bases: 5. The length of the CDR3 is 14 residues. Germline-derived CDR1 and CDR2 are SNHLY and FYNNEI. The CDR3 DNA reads TGTGCCAGCAGTGGAGGGACAGGGGTCCACGAGCAGTACTTC. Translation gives CASSGGTGVHEQYF.

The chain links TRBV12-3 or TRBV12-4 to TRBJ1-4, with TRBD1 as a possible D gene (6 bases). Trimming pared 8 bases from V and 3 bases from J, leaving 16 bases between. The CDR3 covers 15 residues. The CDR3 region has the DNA TGTGCCAGCGGCAAAGGGGGGGTCCCTAATGAAAAACTGTTTTTT. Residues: CASGKGGVPNEKLFF.

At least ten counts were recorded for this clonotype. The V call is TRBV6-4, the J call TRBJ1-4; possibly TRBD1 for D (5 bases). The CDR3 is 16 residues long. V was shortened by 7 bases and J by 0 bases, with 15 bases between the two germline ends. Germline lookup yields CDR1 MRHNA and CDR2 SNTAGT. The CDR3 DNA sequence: TGTGCCAGCAACGGCGCCCGGGGCGCAACTAATGAAAAACTGTTTTTT. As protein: CASNGARGATNEKLFF.

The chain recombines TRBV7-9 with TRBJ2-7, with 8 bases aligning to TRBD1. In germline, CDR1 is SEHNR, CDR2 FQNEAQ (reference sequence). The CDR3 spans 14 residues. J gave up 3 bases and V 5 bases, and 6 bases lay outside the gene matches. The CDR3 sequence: CASSRGQGDYEQYF. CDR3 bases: TGTGCCAGCAGCCGAGGACAGGGAGACTACGAGCAGTACTTC.

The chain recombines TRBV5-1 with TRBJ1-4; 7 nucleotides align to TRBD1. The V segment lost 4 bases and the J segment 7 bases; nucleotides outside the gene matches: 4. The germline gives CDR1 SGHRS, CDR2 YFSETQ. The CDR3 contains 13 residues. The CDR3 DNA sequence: TGCGCCAGCAGCGCACAGGGGAGTGAAAAACTGTTTTTT. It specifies CASSAQGSEKLFF.

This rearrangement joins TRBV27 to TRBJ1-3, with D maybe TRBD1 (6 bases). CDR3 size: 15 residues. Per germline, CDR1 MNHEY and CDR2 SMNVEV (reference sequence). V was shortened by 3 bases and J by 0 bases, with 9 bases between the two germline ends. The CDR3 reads CASSLVGASGNTIYF. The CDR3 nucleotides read TGTGCCAGCAGTTTGGTGGGGGCCTCTGGAAACACCATATATTTT.

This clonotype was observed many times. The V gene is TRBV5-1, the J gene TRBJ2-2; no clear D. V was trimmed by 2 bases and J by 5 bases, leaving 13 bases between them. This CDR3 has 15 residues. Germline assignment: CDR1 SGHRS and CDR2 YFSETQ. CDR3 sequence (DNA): TGCGCCAGCAGCTTTAACAGCATCATTACCGGGGAGCTGTTTTTT. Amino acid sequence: CASSFNSIITGELFF.